This section outlines one T cell receptor delta chain sequence together with its context. This sequence is one base from a far larger clone and is likely a read error. The sample has other DNA sequences that encode this CDR3 too. TCRdb re-called clones from the multiplex PCR reads using CATT. This sample has 90,000 or so delta-chain clones; approximately 0.96% occur once, and the top ten carry roughly 9.5%. The data are from a study of γδ T cells in repeated Plasmodium falciparum infection. The source is a pool of human donors (malaria-infected and uninfected, not separated). Sequencing was carried out using gamma-delta T cells from blood.

CDR3 region: CALLFPGGSKLIF. CDR3 DNA: TGTGCTCTTTTATTCCCTGGGGGCTCAAAACTCATCTTC. With the J gene uncalled, the V gene is TRDV1; TRDD3 is taken as the D call from the table, unchecked against the DNA. The length of the CDR3 is 13 residues. CDR1 and CDR2 (germline): TSWWSYY, QGS.